The next 7 T cell receptor beta chains were all read from a single sample in a study of T cell responses to AZD1222 COVID-19 vaccine. TCRdb's table, derived via immunoSEQ multiplex PCR, lists solely in-frame clones and lacks some. The sample has 70,000 to 95,000 clones; 80% to 90% are singletons. This specimen was peripheral blood, taken 28 days after the second AZD1222 dose. Every receptor here comes from an adult who received the AZD1222 COVID-19 vaccine.

The rearrangement uses TRBV11-2 and TRBJ2-3, with D possibly called TRBD1 or TRBD2 (6 bases each). This CDR3 spans 15 amino acids. V was clipped by 4 bases and J by 4 bases, with 15 bases between them. CDR1 SGHAT and CDR2 FQNNGV come from the germline V gene. CDR3 loop: CASSSPRGVSDTQYF. CDR3 nucleotide sequence: TGTGCCAGCAGCTCCCCGAGGGGGGTGTCAGATACGCAGTATTTT.

This clone was counted only a few times. This rearrangement joins TRBV6-4 to TRBJ1-1; 8 nucleotides align to TRBD1. Germline CDR1 and CDR2: MRHNA and SNTAGT. The CDR3 is 14 amino acids. The V gene end was trimmed by 8 bases and the J gene end by 0 bases; junction bases not matched to a gene: 5. The chain's CDR3 is CASGQGPVNTEAFF. The DNA for the CDR3 is TGTGCCAGCGGACAGGGCCCCGTGAACACTGAAGCTTTCTTT.

V and J are TRBV3-1 (or the pseudogene TRBV3-2) and TRBJ2-7, with a tentative D call TRBD1 (5 bases). V shed 3 bases and J shed 3 bases, with 6 bases lying between them. Per germline, CDR1 LGHDT and CDR2 YNNKEL (reference sequence). The CDR3 has 12 amino acids. The CDR3 spells CASSQTDYEQYF. The CDR3 DNA sequence: TGTGCCAGCAGCCAGACAGACTACGAGCAGTACTTC.

Regarding this clone: One junction end disagrees with the germline gene, perhaps due to a read error. This sequence joins TRBV2 and TRBJ2-5, with TRBD2 matching over 9 bases. CDR1 and CDR2 from the germline V gene are SNHLY and FYNNEI. The CDR3 spans 14 residues. This CDR3 is CASSGGASGAPRDF. The CDR3, as DNA: TGTGCCAGCAGTGGGGGGGCTAGCGGGGCGCCCAGGGACTTC.

The rearrangement joins TRBV5-6 to TRBJ1-2; TRBD1 is a possible D gene (6 bases). This CDR3 is 16 amino acids long. V dropped 4 bases and J dropped 6 bases, with 22 bases sitting between them. CDR1 is SGHDT and CDR2 is YYEEEE in the germline V gene. CDR3 sequence (DNA): TGTGCCAGCAGCGCAGACTCAGGGGTTCTACCCCATGGCTACACCTTC. It specifies CASSADSGVLPHGYTF. Full variable domain (outside the CDR3, taken from reference TRBV5-6 and TRBJ1-2): DAGVTQSPTHLIKTRGQQVTLRCSPKSGHDTVSWYQQALGQGPQFIFQYYEEEERQRGNFPDRFSGHQFPNYSSELNVNALLLGDSALYLCASSADSGVLPHGYTFGSGTRLTVV.

The chain links TRBV9 to TRBJ2-1; D not certain. CDR3 size: 11 residues. V was trimmed by 0 bases and J by 8 bases, leaving 3 bases between them. Germline V CDR1 and CDR2: SGDLS, YYNGEE. DNA of the CDR3: TGTGCCAGCAGCGTAGAACATGAGCAGTTCTTC. Translated: CASSVEHEQFF.

The gene calls are TRBV9 and TRBJ2-1; D is uncertain. CDR3 size: 14 residues. The germline CDR1 and CDR2 sequences are SGDLS and YYNGEE. With 0 bases removed from V and 5 bases from J, the gap between germline ends came to 9 bases. In DNA form, the CDR3 reads TGTGCCAGCAGCGTAGCAACCCGTCACAATGAGCAGTTCTTC. Encoded protein: CASSVATRHNEQFF.